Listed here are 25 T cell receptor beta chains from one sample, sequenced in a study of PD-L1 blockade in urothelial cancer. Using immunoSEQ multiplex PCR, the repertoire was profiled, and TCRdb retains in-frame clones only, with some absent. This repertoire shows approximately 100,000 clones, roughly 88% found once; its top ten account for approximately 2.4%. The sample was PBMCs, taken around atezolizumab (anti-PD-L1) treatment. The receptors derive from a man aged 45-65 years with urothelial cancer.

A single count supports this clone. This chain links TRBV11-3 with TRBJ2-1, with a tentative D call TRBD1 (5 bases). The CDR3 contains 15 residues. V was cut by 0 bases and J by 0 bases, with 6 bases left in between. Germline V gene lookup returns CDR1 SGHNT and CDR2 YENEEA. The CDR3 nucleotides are TGTGCCAGCAGCTTAGACGACAGCTCCTACAATGAGCAGTTCTTC. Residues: CASSLDDSSYNEQFF.

CDR3 sequence reads: CATSRPLAGGYNEQFF. The DNA of the CDR3 is TGTGCCACCAGCAGACCGTTAGCGGGAGGTTACAATGAGCAGTTCTTC. The chain joins TRBV15 to TRBJ2-1; TRBD2 matches 10 bases. The CDR3 loop spans 16 amino acids. Germline V gene data show CDR1 as LNHNV and CDR2 as YYDKDF (reference sequence). Trimming took 2 bases from V and 4 from J; bases not matched to a gene: 5.

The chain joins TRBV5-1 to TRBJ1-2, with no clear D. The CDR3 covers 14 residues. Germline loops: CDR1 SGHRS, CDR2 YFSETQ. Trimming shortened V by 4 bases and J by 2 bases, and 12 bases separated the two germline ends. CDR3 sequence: CASSDRGGNYGYTF. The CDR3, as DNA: TGCGCCAGCAGCGATAGAGGTGGGAACTATGGCTACACCTTC.

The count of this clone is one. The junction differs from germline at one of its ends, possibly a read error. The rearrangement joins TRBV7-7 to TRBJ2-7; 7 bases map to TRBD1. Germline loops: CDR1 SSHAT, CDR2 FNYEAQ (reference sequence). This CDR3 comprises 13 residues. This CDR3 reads CASSFTDRHEQYF. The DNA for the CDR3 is TGTGCTAGCAGCTTTACGGACAGGCACGAGCAGTACTTC.

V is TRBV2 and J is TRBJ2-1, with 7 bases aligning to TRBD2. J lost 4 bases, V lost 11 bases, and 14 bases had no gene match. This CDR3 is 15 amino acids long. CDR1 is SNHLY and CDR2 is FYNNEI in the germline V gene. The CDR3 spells CARSGRASGYNEQFF. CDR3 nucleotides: TGTGCCCGCTCTGGGAGAGCTAGCGGTTACAATGAGCAGTTCTTC. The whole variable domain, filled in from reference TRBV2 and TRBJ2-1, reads EPEVTQTPSHQVTQMGQEVILRCVPISNHLYFYWYRQILGQKVEFLVSFYNNEISEKSEIFDDQFSVERPDGSNFTLKIRSTKLEDSAMYFCARSGRASGYNEQFFGPGTRLTVL.

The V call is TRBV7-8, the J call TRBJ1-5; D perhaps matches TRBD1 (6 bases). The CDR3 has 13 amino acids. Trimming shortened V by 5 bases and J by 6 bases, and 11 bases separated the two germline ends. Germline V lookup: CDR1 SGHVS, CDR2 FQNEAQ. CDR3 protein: CASSKGESQPQHF. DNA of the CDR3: TGTGCCAGCAGCAAGGGGGAAAGTCAGCCCCAGCATTTT.

CDR3 nucleotide sequence: TGTGCCAGCAGTAGGGGGGGGATTAGTAATTCACCCCTCCACTTT. It is translated as CASSRGGISNSPLHF. The chain couples TRBV28 to TRBJ1-6, with TRBD1 as a possible D gene (6 bases). Trimming cost V 5 bases and J 6 bases, with 14 bases left between them. The CDR3 length is 15 residues. In germline, CDR1 is MDHEN, CDR2 SYDVKM. The variable domain in full, completed from reference TRBV28 and TRBJ1-6, reads DVKVTQSSRYLVKRTGEKVFLECVQDMDHENMFWYRQDPGLGLRLIYFSYDVKMKEKGDIPEGYSVSREKKERFSLILESASTNQTSMYLCASSRGGISNSPLHFGNGTRLTVT.

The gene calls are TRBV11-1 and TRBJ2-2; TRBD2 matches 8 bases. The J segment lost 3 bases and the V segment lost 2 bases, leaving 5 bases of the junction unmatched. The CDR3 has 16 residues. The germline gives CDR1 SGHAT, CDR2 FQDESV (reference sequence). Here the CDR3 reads CASSLFRAGDTGELFF. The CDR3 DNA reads TGTGCCAGCAGCTTATTTCGAGCGGGAGACACCGGGGAGCTGTTTTTT.

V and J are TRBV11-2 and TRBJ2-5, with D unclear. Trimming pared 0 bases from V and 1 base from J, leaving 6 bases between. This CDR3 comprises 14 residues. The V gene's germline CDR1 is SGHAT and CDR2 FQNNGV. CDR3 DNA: TGTGCCAGCAGCTTAGATTCATTCCAAGAGACCCAGTACTTC. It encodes CASSLDSFQETQYF.

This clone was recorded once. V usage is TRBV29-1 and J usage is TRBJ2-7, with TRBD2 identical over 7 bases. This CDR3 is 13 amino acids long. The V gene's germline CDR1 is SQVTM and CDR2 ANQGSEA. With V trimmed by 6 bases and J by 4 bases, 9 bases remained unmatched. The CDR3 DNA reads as TGCAGCGTGTTGGGGGAGGGCCCATACGAGCAGTACTTC. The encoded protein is CSVLGEGPYEQYF.

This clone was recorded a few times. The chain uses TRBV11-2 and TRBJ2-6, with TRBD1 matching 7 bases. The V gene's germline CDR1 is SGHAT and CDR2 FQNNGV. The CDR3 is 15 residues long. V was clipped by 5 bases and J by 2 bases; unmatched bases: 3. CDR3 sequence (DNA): TGTGCCAGCAGCCCGCAGGGGGCTGGGGCCAACGTCCTGACTTTC. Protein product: CASSPQGAGANVLTF.

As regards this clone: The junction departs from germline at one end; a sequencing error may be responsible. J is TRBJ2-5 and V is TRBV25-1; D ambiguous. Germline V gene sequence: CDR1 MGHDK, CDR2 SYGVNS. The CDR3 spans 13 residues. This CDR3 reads CASREWRKETQYF. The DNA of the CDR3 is TGTGCCAGCAGAGAATGGCGGAAAGAGACCCAGTACTTC.

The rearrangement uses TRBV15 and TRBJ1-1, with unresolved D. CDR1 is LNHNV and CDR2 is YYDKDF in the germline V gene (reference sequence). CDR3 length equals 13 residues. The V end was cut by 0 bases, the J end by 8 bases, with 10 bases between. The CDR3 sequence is CATSRELSVEAFF. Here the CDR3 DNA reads TGTGCCACCAGCAGAGAACTATCTGTCGAAGCTTTCTTT.

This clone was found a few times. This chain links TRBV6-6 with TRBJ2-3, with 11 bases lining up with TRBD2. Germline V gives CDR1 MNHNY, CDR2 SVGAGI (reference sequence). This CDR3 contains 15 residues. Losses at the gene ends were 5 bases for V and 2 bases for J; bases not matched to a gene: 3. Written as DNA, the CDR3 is TGTGCCAGCAGTAATAGCGGGAGGGCCACAGATACGCAGTATTTT. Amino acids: CASSNSGRATDTQYF.

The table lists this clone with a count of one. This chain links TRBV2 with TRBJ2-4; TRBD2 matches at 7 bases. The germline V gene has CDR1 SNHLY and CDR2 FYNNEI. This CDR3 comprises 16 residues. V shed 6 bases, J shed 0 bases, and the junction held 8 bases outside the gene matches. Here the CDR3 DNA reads TGTGCCAGCAGCCTAGCGGTCTTACTAGCCAAAAACATTCAGTACTTC. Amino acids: CASSLAVLLAKNIQYF.

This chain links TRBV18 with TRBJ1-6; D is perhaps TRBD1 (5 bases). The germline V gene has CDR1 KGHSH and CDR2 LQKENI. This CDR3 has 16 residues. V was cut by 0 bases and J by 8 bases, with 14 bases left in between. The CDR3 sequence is CASSPPSVGRDSPLHF. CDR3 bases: TGTGCCAGCTCACCACCCTCAGTGGGGCGAGATTCACCCCTCCACTTT.

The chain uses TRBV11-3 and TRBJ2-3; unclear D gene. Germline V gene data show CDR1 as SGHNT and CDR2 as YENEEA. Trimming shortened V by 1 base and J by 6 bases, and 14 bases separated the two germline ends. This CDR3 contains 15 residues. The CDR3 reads CASSLGLGDGDTQYF. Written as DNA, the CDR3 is TGTGCCAGCAGCTTAGGCCTAGGAGATGGGGATACGCAGTATTTT.

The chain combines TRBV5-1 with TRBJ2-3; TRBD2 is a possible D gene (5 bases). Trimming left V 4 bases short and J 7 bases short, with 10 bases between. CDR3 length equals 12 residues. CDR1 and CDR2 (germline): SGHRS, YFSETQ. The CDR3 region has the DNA TGCGCCAGCAGCGCCCTAGCAAATACGCAGTATTTT. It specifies CASSALANTQYF.

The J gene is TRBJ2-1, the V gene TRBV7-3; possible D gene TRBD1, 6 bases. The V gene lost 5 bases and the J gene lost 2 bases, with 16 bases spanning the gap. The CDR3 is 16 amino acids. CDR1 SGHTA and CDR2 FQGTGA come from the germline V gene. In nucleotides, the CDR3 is TGTGCCAGCAGCGACGAACAGGGTGGCGCCTACAATGAGCAGTTCTTC. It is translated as CASSDEQGGAYNEQFF.

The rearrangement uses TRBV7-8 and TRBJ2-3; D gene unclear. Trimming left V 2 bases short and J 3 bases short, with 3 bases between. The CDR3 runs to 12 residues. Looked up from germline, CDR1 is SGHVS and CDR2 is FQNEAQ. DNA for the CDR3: TGTGCCAGCAGCTTAATAACAGATACGCAGTATTTT. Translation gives CASSLITDTQYF.

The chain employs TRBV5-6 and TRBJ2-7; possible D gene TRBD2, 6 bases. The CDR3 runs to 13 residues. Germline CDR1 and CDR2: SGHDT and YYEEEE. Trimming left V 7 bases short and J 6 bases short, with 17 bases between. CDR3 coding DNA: TGTGCCAGCCTTAAAAGGAGGGTGAGCGAGCAGTACTTC. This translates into CASLKRRVSEQYF.

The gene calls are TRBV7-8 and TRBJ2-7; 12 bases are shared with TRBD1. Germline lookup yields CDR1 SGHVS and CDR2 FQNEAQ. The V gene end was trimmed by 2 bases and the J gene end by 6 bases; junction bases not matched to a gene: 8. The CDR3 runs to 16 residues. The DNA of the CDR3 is TGTGCCAGCAGCTTAACGGGACAGGGGGCGCTTAGCGAGCAGTACTTC. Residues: CASSLTGQGALSEQYF.

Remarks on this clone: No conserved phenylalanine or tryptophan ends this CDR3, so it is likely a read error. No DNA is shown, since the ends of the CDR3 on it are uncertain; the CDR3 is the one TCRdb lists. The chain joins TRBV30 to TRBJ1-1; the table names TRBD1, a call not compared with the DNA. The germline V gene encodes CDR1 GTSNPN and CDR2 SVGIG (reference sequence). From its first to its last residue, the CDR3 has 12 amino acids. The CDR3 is CAWSRQGRVYTL.

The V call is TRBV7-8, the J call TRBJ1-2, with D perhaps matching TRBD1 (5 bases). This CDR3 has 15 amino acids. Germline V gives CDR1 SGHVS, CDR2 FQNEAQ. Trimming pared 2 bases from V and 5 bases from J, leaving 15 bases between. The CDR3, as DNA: TGTGCCAGCAGCTTACTCTCGCAGGGATCTTATGGCTACACCTTC. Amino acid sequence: CASSLLSQGSYGYTF.

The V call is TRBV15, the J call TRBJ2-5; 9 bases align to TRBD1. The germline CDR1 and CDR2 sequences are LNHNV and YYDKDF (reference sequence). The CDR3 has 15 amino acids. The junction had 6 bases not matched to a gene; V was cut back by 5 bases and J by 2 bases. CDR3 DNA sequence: TGTGCCACCAGCTATGGGGACAGGGATCAAGAGACCCAGTACTTC. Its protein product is CATSYGDRDQETQYF.